This TCR beta chain emerged from a study of vaccination and CD4 T cells after COVID-19. Study-wide context: Cells were stimulated with overlapping spike peptides from SARS-CoV-2, HCoV-NL63, HCoV-OC43 and HCoV-229E. Findings and limits, study-wide: Within the convalescent patients, spike mono-reactivity was found in 304 of 307 vaccine-specific clones.

Indicated treatment: roughly nine-day PBMC culture with coronavirus spike peptide pools or control peptides (ViraFEST assay). The Oncomine TCR Beta short-read assay generated sequence data from the DNA of cultured CD4+ T cells. TCRdb re-derived calls from the PCR reads in MiXCR, one entry per CDR3 protein. The sample has under 20,000 distinct CDR3 sequences, 40% to 65% seen once. V lost 1 base and J lost 5, with 6 bases in between. The germline V gene has CDR1 LNHDA and CDR2 SQIVND (reference sequence). The CDR3 spans 14 residues. This clonotype was counted a few times. Its antigen is unidentified. The V and J genes are TRBV19 and TRBJ1-6; D uncertain. The sequence came from a human donor who had recovered from COVID-19. This sample comprised CD4+ T cells from blood, cultured in vitro, obtained before SARS-CoV-2 vaccination. The chain's CDR3 is CASSIVAHNSPLHF. CDR3 sequence (DNA): TGTGCCAGTAGTATAGTGGCACATAATTCACCCCTCCACTTT. The variable domain in full, with the rest retrieved from reference TRBV19 and TRBJ1-6, is DGGITQSPKYLFRKEGQNVTLSCEQNLNHDAMYWYRQDPGQGLRLIYYSQIVNDFQKGDIAEGYSVSREKKESFPLTVTSAQKNPTAFYLCASSIVAHNSPLHFGNGTRLTVT.